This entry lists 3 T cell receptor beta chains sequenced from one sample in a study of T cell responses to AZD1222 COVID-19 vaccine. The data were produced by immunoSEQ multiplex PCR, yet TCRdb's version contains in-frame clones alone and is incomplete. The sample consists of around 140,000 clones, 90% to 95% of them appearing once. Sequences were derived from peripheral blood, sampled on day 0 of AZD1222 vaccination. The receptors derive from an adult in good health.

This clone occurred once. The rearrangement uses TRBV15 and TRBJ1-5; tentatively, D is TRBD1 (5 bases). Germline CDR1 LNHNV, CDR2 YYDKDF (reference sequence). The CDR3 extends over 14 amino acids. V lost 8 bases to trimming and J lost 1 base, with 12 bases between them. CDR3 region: CATDSGQSNQPQHF. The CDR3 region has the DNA TGTGCCACCGACTCAGGGCAGAGCAATCAGCCCCAGCATTTT.

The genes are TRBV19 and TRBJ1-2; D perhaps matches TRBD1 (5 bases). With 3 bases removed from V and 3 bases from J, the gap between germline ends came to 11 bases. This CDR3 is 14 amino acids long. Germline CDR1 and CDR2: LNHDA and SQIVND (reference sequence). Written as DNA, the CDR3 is TGTGCCAGTAGTATCGCAGCGGGGGACTATGGCTACACCTTC. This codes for CASSIAAGDYGYTF.

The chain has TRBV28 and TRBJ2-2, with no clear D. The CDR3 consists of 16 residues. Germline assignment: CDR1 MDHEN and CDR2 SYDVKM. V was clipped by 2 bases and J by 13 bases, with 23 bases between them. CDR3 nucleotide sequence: TGTGCCAGCAGTTTAGGGTCGGTCAGGAGATCGGATGGGCTGTTTTTT. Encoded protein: CASSLGSVRRSDGLFF.